Listed below are T cell receptor beta chains from one sample, sequenced in a study of blood T cell repertoires in COVID-19. Profiling relied on immunoSEQ multiplex PCR, and the TCRdb table lists in-frame clones only, not all of them. Among 30,000 to 45,000 clones listed, over 70% were seen once. The sample taken for sequencing was peripheral blood. The receptors were sampled from a man at least 80 years old with active or convalescent COVID-19. Each CDR3 is given without its conserved first and last residue.

j_gene	v_gene	CDR3aa
TRBJ2-1	TRBV25-1	ASFGQGTKAYNEQF
TRBJ1-1	TRBV19	ASSSRRVGLYTEAF
TRBJ1-1	TRBV12-3/TRBV12-4	ASSSRGGTEAF
TRBJ2-6	TRBV19	ASSIGGSGANVLT
TRBJ2-5	TRBV7-3	ASSTARGETQY
TRBJ1-1	TRBV4-3	ASSQDLGGTEAF
TRBJ2-3	TRBV7-2	ASSFRGDTQY
TRBJ1-5	TRBV19	ASRAGIDQPQH
TRBJ1-6	TRBV11-3	ASSLRGGYDVEYNSPLH
TRBJ1-4	TRBV19	ASSLRTGRSEKLF
TRBJ1-4	TRBV15	ATSRDIVDGGEKLF
TRBJ1-4	TRBV30	AGAATNEKLF
TRBJ2-7	TRBV7-8	ASSFVFGKTSSIRYEQY
TRBJ1-1	TRBV14	ASSQGATGVAF
TRBJ2-1	TRBV24-1	ATESSRDSYNEQF
TRBJ2-7	TRBV4-1	ASSPNFGTSGGASDEQY
TRBJ1-5	TRBV7-2	ASSLGGGLSNQPQH
TRBJ2-2	TRBV6-5	ASSRLAGGTGELF